The 2 T cell receptor beta chains in this list originate from one sample, sequenced in a study of T cells after yellow fever vaccination. TCRdb itself ran the 5' RACE reads through MiXCR, one entry per CDR3 protein. The repertoire includes 200,000 to 250,000 distinct CDR3 sequences, roughly 3.3% of them detected once, and approximately 3.5% sits in the top ten. The material sequenced was CD4+ T cells sorted from PBMCs, taken 10 days after the yellow fever booster vaccination. The receptors derive from a young man who received the YFV17D yellow fever vaccine.

This clonotype was observed a few times. This chain links TRBV4-1 with TRBJ1-2; D is undetermined. CDR3 size: 15 residues. Trimming removed 0 bases at V and 5 bases at J, with 13 bases between. Germline V gene lookup returns CDR1 MGHRA and CDR2 YSYEKL. In nucleotides, the CDR3 is TGCGCCAGCAGCCAAGATGGCGGGGAACGGTATGGCTACACCTTC. This translates into CASSQDGGERYGYTF.

This clonotype occurred a few times. CDR3: CASSQDLVTQTQYF. CDR3 DNA sequence: TGTGCCAGCAGCCAAGACCTGGTCACACAGACCCAGTACTTC. The chain uses TRBV4-2 and TRBJ2-5, with D unclear. Per germline, CDR1 LGHNA and CDR2 YNFKEQ. Trimming left V 0 bases short and J 6 bases short, with 11 bases between. The CDR3 has 14 residues.